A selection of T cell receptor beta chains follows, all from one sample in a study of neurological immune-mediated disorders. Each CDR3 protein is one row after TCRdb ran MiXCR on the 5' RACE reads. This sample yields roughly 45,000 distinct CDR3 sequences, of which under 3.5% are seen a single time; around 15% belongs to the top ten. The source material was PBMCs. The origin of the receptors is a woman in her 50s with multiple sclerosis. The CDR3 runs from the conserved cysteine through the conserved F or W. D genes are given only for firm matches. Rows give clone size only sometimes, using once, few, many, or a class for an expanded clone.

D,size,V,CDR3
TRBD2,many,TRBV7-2,CASSSRLAGGSKNIQYF
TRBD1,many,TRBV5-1,CASSSGVRGLYEKLFF
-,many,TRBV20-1,CSARDIRESSGNTIYF
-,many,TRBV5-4,CASSTRESATDTQYF
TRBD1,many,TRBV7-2,CASSLRPPGQGANSNQPQHF
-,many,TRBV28,CASADRSGVYNEQFF
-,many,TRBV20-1,CSADSGGETQYF
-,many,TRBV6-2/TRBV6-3,CASSYSTVVQHF
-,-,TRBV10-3,CAISVGGNTEAFF
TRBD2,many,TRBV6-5,CASSYDRLADSTDTQYF
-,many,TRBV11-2,CASSLDRAMELFF
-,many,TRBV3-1,CASSPDYFRTAYNEQFF
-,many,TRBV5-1,CASSEPRDGNEKLFF
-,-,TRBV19,CASSMTATGELFF
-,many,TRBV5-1,CASSLNEGELFF
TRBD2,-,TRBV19,CASSTSGNQETQYF